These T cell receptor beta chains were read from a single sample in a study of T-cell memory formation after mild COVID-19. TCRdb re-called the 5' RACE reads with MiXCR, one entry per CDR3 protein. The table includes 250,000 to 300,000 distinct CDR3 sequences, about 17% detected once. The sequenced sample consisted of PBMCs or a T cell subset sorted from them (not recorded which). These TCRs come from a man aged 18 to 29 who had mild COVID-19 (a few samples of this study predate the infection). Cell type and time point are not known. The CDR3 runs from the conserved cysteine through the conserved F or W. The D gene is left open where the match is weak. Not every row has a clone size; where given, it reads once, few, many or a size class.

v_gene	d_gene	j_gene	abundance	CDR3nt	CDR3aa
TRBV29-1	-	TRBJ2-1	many	TGCAGCGTTGATCTGGGATTCGTCAATGAGCAGTTCTTC	CSVDLGFVNEQFF
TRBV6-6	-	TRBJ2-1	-	TGTGCCAGCAGTACAGGGTCCGATGAGCAGTTCTTC	CASSTGSDEQFF
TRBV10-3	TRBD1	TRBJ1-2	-	TGTGCCATCACCGGGACAGGCTCCCCGCAAACCTATGGCTACACCTTC	CAITGTGSPQTYGYTF
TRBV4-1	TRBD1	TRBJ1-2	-	TGCGCCAGCAGCCAAGTGGGGAACAGGGGCCCCTATGGCTACACCTTC	CASSQVGNRGPYGYTF
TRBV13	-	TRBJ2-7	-	TGTGCCAGCAGCTCTGGCGTCGGTGATACCTACGAGCAGTACTTC	CASSSGVGDTYEQYF
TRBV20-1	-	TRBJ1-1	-	TGCAGTGCTAGAAAGAAATCTCCCGTCCTAGTTTACACTGAAGCTTTCTTT	CSARKKSPVLVYTEAFF
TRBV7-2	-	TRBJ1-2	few	TGTGCCAGCAGCTTATTCAGAGGGGACTATGGCTACACCTTC	CASSLFRGDYGYTF
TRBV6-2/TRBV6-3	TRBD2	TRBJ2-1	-	TGTGCCAGCAGCTCCGGACTAGCGGGGGACAATGAGCAGTTCTTC	CASSSGLAGDNEQFF
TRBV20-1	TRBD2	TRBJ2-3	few	TGCAGTGCTAGAGATTCTCGGACTAGCGCCACCACAGATACGCAGTATTTT	CSARDSRTSATTDTQYF
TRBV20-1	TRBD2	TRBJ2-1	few	TGCAGTGCTAGGGCACCAGGGCTAGCGGGGGGGTCAAGCTCCTACAATGAGCAGTTCTTC	CSARAPGLAGGSSSYNEQFF
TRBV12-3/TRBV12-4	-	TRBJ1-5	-	TGTGCCAGCAGTTTCTTAGGGCAGGGTAGTCAGCCCCAGCATTTT	CASSFLGQGSQPQHF
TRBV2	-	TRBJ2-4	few	TGTGCCAGCAGCCCATCGTTAAGGGCCGCCAAAAACATTCAGTACTTC	CASSPSLRAAKNIQYF
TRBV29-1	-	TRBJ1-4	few	TGCAGCGTTGAAGCGAATGAAAAACTGTTTTTT	CSVEANEKLFF
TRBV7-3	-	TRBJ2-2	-	TGTGCCAGCAGCTTAGAAGCCCTGAACACCGGGGAGCTGTTTTTT	CASSLEALNTGELFF
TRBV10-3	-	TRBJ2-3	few	TGTGCCATCAGTGACTCTCGCACTACGGATACGCAGTATTTT	CAISDSRTTDTQYF
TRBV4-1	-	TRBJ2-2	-	TGCGCCAGCAGCCGGACGAGACAGGCCAACACCGGGGAGCTGTTTTTT	CASSRTRQANTGELFF
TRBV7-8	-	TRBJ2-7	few	TGTGCCAGCAGCAAGGGGAGCTCCTACGAGCAGTACTTC	CASSKGSSYEQYF
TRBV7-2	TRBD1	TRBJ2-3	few	TGTGCCAGCAGCCTCCTCCCAGGGGGCAGGCAAGATACGCAGTATTTT	CASSLLPGGRQDTQYF
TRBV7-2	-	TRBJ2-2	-	TGTGCCAGCAGCTTCCGGGACAGCTCGGGAGTCGGGGAGCTGTTTTTT	CASSFRDSSGVGELFF
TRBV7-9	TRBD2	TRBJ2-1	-	TGTGCCAGCAGCTTAGCTAGCGGGGGCGATGAGCAGTTCTTC	CASSLASGGDEQFF
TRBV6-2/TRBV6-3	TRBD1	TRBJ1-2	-	TGTGCCAGCAGCGCCGGGACAGGGTGGTCCTATGGCTACACCTTC	CASSAGTGWSYGYTF